The present T cell receptor beta chain was sequenced within a study of response to subunit inactivated influenza vaccine. Only a few counts were recorded for this clonotype. Its specificity is not known. Via MiXCR, TCRdb re-called the RT-PCR reads, giving one row per CDR3 protein. The data contain 650,000 to 800,000 distinct CDR3 sequences, about 15% of them singletons. Whole-study findings and limits: Authors suggested each seasonal flu vaccination may recruit only limited numbers of new T cells.

The sample here was PBMCs from blood, taken about 14 days before vaccination. This clonotype was sampled from a man aged 50-59 years who received an inactivated influenza vaccine.

The CDR3 region has the DNA TGTGCCAGCAGTAAGACCAATACGCAGTATTTT. It translates to CASSKTNTQYF. V usage is TRBV12-3 or TRBV12-4 and J usage is TRBJ2-3; D is unclear. The V end lost 5 bases, the J end lost 7 bases, and 7 bases lay between the germline ends. The CDR3 runs to 11 residues.